This T cell receptor beta chain was documented in a study of T cell responses to AZD1222 COVID-19 vaccine. Of note for this clone: Its antigen remains unidentified.

Produced via immunoSEQ multiplex PCR; TCRdb's table is partial and in-frame only. The table has under 40,000 clones, around 78% seen once. Findings of the study overall: Clonal diversity was possibly underestimated, and white British individuals and females predominated among donors.

The CDR3 has 13 amino acids. The V end lost 6 bases, the J end lost 4 bases, and 7 bases lay between the germline ends. Sequencing used peripheral blood, obtained 28 days after the second AZD1222 dose. This TCR was recovered from an adult who received the AZD1222 COVID-19 vaccine. The rearrangement links TRBV12-3 or TRBV12-4 to TRBJ1-6; TRBD1 is a possible D gene (6 bases). CDR3 DNA sequence: TGTGCCAGCAGCGGACAGTATAATTCACCCCTCCACTTT. It codes for CASSGQYNSPLHF.